These 26 T cell receptor beta chains came from one sample sequenced in a study of blood T cell repertoires in COVID-19. Sequenced by immunoSEQ multiplex PCR; TCRdb stores in-frame clones only, minus some. The table has approximately 340,000 clones, roughly 86% seen once. Sequencing was performed on peripheral blood. The receptors originated from a man aged 25 to 45 with COVID-19, enrolled during active disease.

This rearrangement joins TRBV14 to TRBJ2-7; 10 nucleotides agree with TRBD2. J gave up 0 bases and V 5 bases, and 13 bases lay outside the gene matches. CDR1 is SGHDN, CDR2 FVKESK, per germline. This CDR3 spans 18 amino acids. The CDR3 protein is CASSATLGIAGGSYEQYF. The CDR3 DNA reads as TGTGCCAGCAGCGCCACACTAGGAATAGCGGGAGGCTCCTACGAGCAGTACTTC.

This rearrangement joins TRBV27 to TRBJ2-3; a weak D match, TRBD1 (6 bases). The CDR3 has 14 residues. V dropped 5 bases and J dropped 4 bases, with 13 bases sitting between them. The germline V gene has CDR1 MNHEY and CDR2 SMNVEV (reference sequence). The DNA of the CDR3 is TGTGCCAGCAGTCCACGTGGGGGCGCAGATACGCAGTATTTT. It translates to CASSPRGGADTQYF.

This chain uses TRBV7-9 with TRBJ1-2, with D uncertain. The CDR3 sequence is 13 residues long. Germline values: CDR1 SEHNR, CDR2 FQNEAQ (reference sequence). Trimming took 2 bases from V and 4 from J, leaving 8 bases between them. CDR3 DNA sequence: TGTGCCAGCAGCTTAATGGCGGGCTATGGCTACACCTTC. This gives the protein CASSLMAGYGYTF.

This sequence joins TRBV5-1 and TRBJ1-3, with 7 bases lining up with TRBD1. V was pared by 2 bases and J by 0 bases, with 11 bases of the junction left unmatched. The CDR3 contains 18 residues. Per the germline V gene, CDR1 is SGHRS and CDR2 is YFSETQ. CDR3 sequence reads: CASSFSPTGPSSGNTIYF. DNA for the CDR3: TGCGCCAGCAGCTTCAGCCCGACAGGGCCGAGCTCTGGAAACACCATATATTTT.

The chain combines TRBV7-9 with TRBJ1-1; D ambiguous. In germline, CDR1 is SEHNR, CDR2 FQNEAQ (reference sequence). Trimming stripped 5 bases from V and 4 bases from J, with 11 bases between. The CDR3 is made up of 13 amino acids. This CDR3 reads CASSTEKSTEAFF. The CDR3 DNA is TGTGCCAGCAGCACTGAGAAAAGCACTGAAGCTTTCTTT. Combining the CDR3 with reference TRBV7-9 and TRBJ1-1 gives the whole variable domain DTGVSQNPRHKITKRGQNVTFRCDPISEHNRLYWYRQTLGQGPEFLTYFQNEAQLEKSRLLSDRFSAERPKGSFSTLEIQRTEQGDSAMYLCASSTEKSTEAFFGQGTRLTVV.

This chain joins TRBV19 and TRBJ2-7, with D uncertain. This CDR3 has 14 amino acids. Trimming removed 2 bases from V and 7 bases from J, with 15 bases in between. Germline CDR1 LNHDA, CDR2 SQIVND (reference sequence). CDR3 sequence: CASSIRPWLEEQYF. CDR3 nucleotides: TGTGCCAGTAGTATAAGGCCTTGGCTGGAGGAGCAGTACTTC.

The V and J genes are TRBV5-6 and TRBJ2-7; D remains ambiguous. The CDR3 runs 15 residues. The V and J ends lost 0 bases and 3 bases respectively, with 13 bases between them. Germline-derived CDR1 and CDR2 are SGHDT and YYEEEE. The CDR3, as DNA: TGTGCCAGCAGCTTGGATGCAACTAACGTCTACGAGCAGTACTTC. Protein: CASSLDATNVYEQYF. Full variable domain (missing parts from reference TRBV5-6 and TRBJ2-7): DAGVTQSPTHLIKTRGQQVTLRCSPKSGHDTVSWYQQALGQGPQFIFQYYEEEERQRGNFPDRFSGHQFPNYSSELNVNALLLGDSALYLCASSLDATNVYEQYFGPGTRLTVT.

The CDR3 loop reads CASSPHGTQYF. The CDR3 DNA is TGTGCCAGCTCACCACACGGGACCCAGTACTTC. V usage is TRBV18 and J usage is TRBJ2-5; D ambiguous. Between the trimmed V and J ends, which lost 1 base and 7 bases, there was a span of 4 bases. The CDR3 extends over 11 amino acids. CDR1 is KGHSH and CDR2 is LQKENI in the germline V gene.

The chain joins TRBV7-9 to TRBJ2-3; no definite D call. Trimming stripped 4 bases from V and 2 bases from J, with 13 bases between. Germline CDR1 and CDR2: SEHNR and FQNEAQ (reference sequence). CDR3 length: 15 residues. CDR3 region: CASSSDNLFTDTQYF. The CDR3 DNA is TGTGCCAGCAGCTCTGACAATCTCTTCACAGATACGCAGTATTTT.

The rearrangement joins TRBV7-2 to TRBJ1-4; TRBD1 matches at 7 bases. The CDR3 loop spans 15 amino acids. With 4 bases clipped from V and 8 bases from J, the junction kept 10 bases outside the gene matches. Germline CDR1 is SGHTA and CDR2 is FQGNSA. For the CDR3, the DNA is TGTGCCAGCAGCTCCAGAAGACAGGGTAGGGAAAAACTGTTTTTT. Amino acid sequence: CASSSRRQGREKLFF.

The rearrangement links TRBV6-5 to TRBJ2-5, with a tentative D call TRBD1 (6 bases). Trimming cost V 3 bases and J 5 bases, with 19 bases left between them. This CDR3 comprises 16 residues. Germline assignment: CDR1 MNHEY and CDR2 SVGAGI. Here the CDR3 reads CASSYLGQGLGETQYF. The CDR3 coding sequence is TGTGCCAGCAGTTATTTGGGGCAGGGGCTCGGGGAGACCCAGTACTTC.

This sequence joins TRBV6-5 and TRBJ1-3; maybe TRBD1 (6 bases). Trimming stripped 5 bases from V and 4 bases from J, with 12 bases between. Germline V gives CDR1 MNHEY, CDR2 SVGAGI. This CDR3 spans 14 amino acids. The CDR3 loop reads CASSPTGTGNTIYF. CDR3 in DNA: TGTGCCAGCAGTCCTACAGGGACAGGAAACACCATATATTTT.

Of note for this clone: At one end the junction does not follow the germline gene, possibly because of a read error. Here the CDR3 reads CASSPLTSQDKSWAYEQYF. In DNA form, the CDR3 reads TGTGCCAGCAGTCCACTGACTAGTCAAGACAAATCTTGGGCTTACGAACAGTACTTC. V gene TRBV27 combines with J gene TRBJ2-7; tentatively, D is TRBD2 (6 bases). The CDR3 consists of 19 residues. Germline assignment: CDR1 MNHEY and CDR2 SMNVEV (reference sequence).

Regarding this clone: In the same sample, other DNA sequences code for this CDR3. This chain connects TRBV19 to TRBJ2-1; 13 bases line up with TRBD2. The CDR3 is 15 residues long. J gave up 4 bases and V 4 bases, and 1 base lay outside the gene matches. Germline V lookup: CDR1 LNHDA, CDR2 SQIVND (reference sequence). The CDR3 DNA sequence: TGTGCCAGTAGTAGGACTAGCGGGGGATACAATGAGCAGTTCTTC. Encoded protein: CASSRTSGGYNEQFF.

The chain joins TRBV5-1 to TRBJ2-3, with 10 bases lining up with TRBD2. In germline, CDR1 is SGHRS, CDR2 YFSETQ. Germline trimming cut 1 base from V and 2 bases from J; bases unmatched to any gene: 4. This CDR3 region has 16 residues. The CDR3 DNA reads TGCGCCAGCAGCTTGCTTCTAGCGGGAGTCACAGATACGCAGTATTTT. Translated: CASSLLLAGVTDTQYF. Complete variable domain (other parts from reference TRBV5-1 and TRBJ2-3): KAGVTQTPRYLIKTRGQQVTLSCSPISGHRSVSWYQQTPGQGLQFLFEYFSETQRNKGNFPGRFSGRQFSNSRSEMNVSTLELGDSALYLCASSLLLAGVTDTQYFGPGTRLTVL.

The rearrangement joins TRBV10-3 to TRBJ1-2; no clear D gene. Trimming cost V 6 bases and J 5 bases, with 13 bases left between them. CDR1 ENHRY and CDR2 SYGVKD come from the germline V gene. This CDR3 has 13 residues. The CDR3 is CAIRDQVLYGYTF. The CDR3 coding sequence is TGTGCCATCAGGGATCAGGTGCTGTATGGCTACACCTTC.

The V call is TRBV29-1, the J call TRBJ2-1; 9 nucleotides line up with TRBD2. CDR3 length equals 14 residues. Germline assignment: CDR1 SQVTM and CDR2 ANQGSEA. Unmatched junction bases numbered 5, after V lost 4 bases and J lost 4 bases. The CDR3 protein is CSVVAGVLYNEQFF. The CDR3, as DNA: TGCAGCGTTGTAGCGGGGGTCCTATACAATGAGCAGTTCTTC.

This chain connects TRBV6-5 to TRBJ2-2; D is perhaps TRBD2 (5 bases). The CDR3 contains 15 residues. With 0 bases removed from V and 2 bases from J, the gap between germline ends came to 7 bases. CDR1 is MNHEY and CDR2 is SVGAGI in the germline V gene. The CDR3, as DNA: TGTGCCAGCAGTTACTCGAGCGGTAACACCGGGGAGCTGTTTTTT. Translated, it gives CASSYSSGNTGELFF.

This clone was detected a few times. The gene calls are TRBV7-2 and TRBJ1-5; 8 positions match TRBD1. V lost 5 bases to trimming and J lost 2 bases; unmatched junction nucleotides: 2. The germline gives CDR1 SGHTA, CDR2 FQGNSA. CDR3 length: 14 residues. The CDR3 is CASSIQGGNQPQHF. The CDR3 DNA is TGTGCCAGCAGCATACAGGGGGGCAATCAGCCCCAGCATTTT.

The chain couples TRBV5-4 to TRBJ2-7; D is perhaps TRBD1 (6 bases). Per the germline V gene, CDR1 is SGHNT and CDR2 is YYREEE (reference sequence). The V end was cut by 4 bases, the J end by 5 bases, with 13 bases between. This CDR3 contains 13 residues. The CDR3 spells CASSRSTGHEQYF. The CDR3 DNA follows: TGTGCCAGCAGCCGGTCGACAGGCCACGAGCAGTACTTC.

The chain has TRBV6-2 or TRBV6-3 and TRBJ2-3; tentative D call: TRBD2 (5 bases). Germline values: CDR1 MNHEY, CDR2 SVGEGT. The CDR3 is 15 amino acids. V was trimmed by 6 bases and J by 1 base, leaving 14 bases between them. The CDR3 coding sequence is TGTGCCAGCAGCCAAGGAGGACTCGGCACAGATACGCAGTATTTT. It yields the protein CASSQGGLGTDTQYF.

The chain has TRBV25-1 and TRBJ1-2; TRBD1 is a possible D gene (6 bases). From germline, CDR1 is MGHDK and CDR2 SYGVNS. The CDR3 contains 13 residues. Trimming removed 4 bases at V and 3 bases at J, with 9 bases between. The CDR3 region has the DNA TGTGCCAGCAGTGGAAACAGGGACTATGGCTACACCTTC. It specifies CASSGNRDYGYTF.

This clone was observed a single time. This sequence joins TRBV6-5 and TRBJ2-7; a weak D match, TRBD2 (6 bases). The V gene lost 2 bases and the J gene lost 2 bases, with 13 bases spanning the gap. The length of the CDR3 is 15 residues. Germline values: CDR1 MNHEY, CDR2 SVGAGI. CDR3 in amino acids: CASSYGGLGTYEQYF. For the CDR3, the DNA is TGTGCCAGCAGTTACGGGGGGTTAGGAACCTACGAGCAGTACTTC.

The chain couples TRBV7-9 to TRBJ1-4, with 9 bases that match TRBD1. Trimming removed 4 bases from V and 4 bases from J; junction bases left unmatched: 7. CDR3 length: 16 amino acids. CDR1 is SEHNR, CDR2 FQNEAQ, per germline (reference sequence). The chain's CDR3 is CASSSPGQGYNEKLFF. The CDR3 bases are TGTGCCAGCAGCTCCCCGGGACAGGGCTATAATGAAAAACTGTTTTTT.

The chain uses TRBV6-5 and TRBJ1-2; TRBD1 is a possible D gene (6 bases). The ends were cut back, 6 bases at V and 1 base at J, with 12 bases in the middle. This CDR3 has 14 amino acids. Germline-derived CDR1 and CDR2 are MNHEY and SVGAGI. The CDR3 region is CASRPQGLNYGYTF. DNA of the CDR3: TGTGCCAGCAGGCCCCAGGGGCTTAACTATGGCTACACCTTC.

V usage is TRBV25-1 and J usage is TRBJ1-1; D possibly corresponds to TRBD1 (5 bases). The length of the CDR3 is 16 residues. The ends were cut back, 5 bases at V and 1 base at J, with 17 bases in the middle. Germline V gene sequence: CDR1 MGHDK, CDR2 SYGVNS. The CDR3 coding sequence is TGTGCCAGCAGTCTTCATCACGACAGACCGAACACTGAAGCTTTCTTT. This translates into CASSLHHDRPNTEAFF.